The following is a T cell receptor (beta chain) sequence with its context. Use of 60 Vbeta and 13 Jbeta primers characterized the PCR. Assay: immunoSEQ multiplex PCR; the TCRdb copy retains only in-frame clones and omits some. This table holds more than 140,000 clones, 70% to 85% found once. This specimen comes from a study of cytomegalovirus exposure and HLA in healthy donors. These donors, healthy bone marrow donors, were studied. The CDR3 is made up of 15 amino acids. Trimming cost V 1 base and J 7 bases; bases outside gene matches: 7. The germline V gene has CDR1 SGHRS and CDR2 YFSETQ. The chain has TRBV5-1 and TRBJ2-7; 11 nucleotides match TRBD2. The source material was PBMCs. The TCR comes from a woman between 40 and 50 years old in good health and CMV-seronegative. CDR3 region: CASSLIAGGPGEQYF. The CDR3 nucleotides read TGCGCCAGCAGCTTGATAGCGGGAGGGCCGGGGGAGCAGTACTTC.